This T cell receptor beta chain was captured by sequencing in a study of a mutant IDH1 vaccine in newly diagnosed glioma. Broader study findings: With respect to changes in top peripheral T cell clonotypes, pseudoprogression seemed unrelated. Vaccination elicited immune responses in 93.3% of patients.

Note on this clone: Its antigen is undetermined.

The germline V gene has CDR1 MNHEY and CDR2 SVGAGI. The trim removed 6 bases at V and 2 bases at J, leaving 5 bases unmatched. CDR3 size: 14 residues. Generated by immunoSEQ multiplex PCR, the TCRdb table keeps only in-frame clones and is missing some. The sample shows under 75,000 clones, about nine tenths of them seen only once. Described time point: baseline, week 1 (first vaccination visit). Treatment specified: pre-vaccination baseline after standard-of-care therapy. Sequenced here: PBMCs, sampled from a glioma patient treated with radiotherapy, temozolomide or both. The clonotype comes from a man aged 50 to 60 with glioma. The chain links TRBV6-5 to TRBJ2-7; 9 positions match TRBD1. CDR3 protein: CASSWTGVPYEQYF. The CDR3 DNA reads as TGTGCCAGCAGCTGGACAGGGGTGCCCTACGAGCAGTACTTC.